The present TCR beta chain was sequenced within a study of technical replicates of blood from several donors. CDR1 is SGDLS and CDR2 is YYNGEE in the germline V gene. This CDR3 comprises 15 residues. Unmatched junction bases numbered 8, after V lost 4 bases and J lost 3 bases. Profiled with immunoSEQ multiplex PCR; TCRdb holds only in-frame clones, not every one. Found here are about 83,000 clones, 92% of them singletons; the top ten hold roughly 0.28%. The sequencing input was T cells isolated from PBMCs. This receptor was identified in a human donor in good health. The chain is built from TRBV9 and TRBJ1-2; 8 nucleotides line up with TRBD1. For the CDR3, the DNA is TGTGCCAGCAGCCCCCGGACAGGGAAAGACTATGGCTACACCTTC. It translates to CASSPRTGKDYGYTF.